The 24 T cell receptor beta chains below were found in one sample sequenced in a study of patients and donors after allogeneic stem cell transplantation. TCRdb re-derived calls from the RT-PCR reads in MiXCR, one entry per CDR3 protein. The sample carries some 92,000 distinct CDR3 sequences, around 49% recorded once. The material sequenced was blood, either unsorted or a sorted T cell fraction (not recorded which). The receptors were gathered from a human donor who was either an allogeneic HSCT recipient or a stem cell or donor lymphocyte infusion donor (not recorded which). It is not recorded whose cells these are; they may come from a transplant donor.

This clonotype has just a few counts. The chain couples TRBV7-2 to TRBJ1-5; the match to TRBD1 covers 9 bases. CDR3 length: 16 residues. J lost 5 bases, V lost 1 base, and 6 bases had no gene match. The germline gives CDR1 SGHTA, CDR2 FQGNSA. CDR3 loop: CASSLDRGLSYQPQHF. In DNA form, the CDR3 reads TGTGCCAGCAGCTTAGACAGGGGGCTGTCTTATCAGCCCCAGCATTTT.

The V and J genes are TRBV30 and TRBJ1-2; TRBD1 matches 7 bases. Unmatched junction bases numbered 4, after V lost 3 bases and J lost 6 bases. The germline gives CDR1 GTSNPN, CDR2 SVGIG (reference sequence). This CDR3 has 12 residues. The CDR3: CAWRTTGNGYTF. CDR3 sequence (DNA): TGTGCCTGGAGGACGACAGGGAATGGCTACACCTTC.

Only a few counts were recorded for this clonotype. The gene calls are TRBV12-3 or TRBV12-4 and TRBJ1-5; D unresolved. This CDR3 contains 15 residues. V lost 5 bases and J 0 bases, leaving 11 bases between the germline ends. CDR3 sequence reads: CASSVMVYSNQPQHF. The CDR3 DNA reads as TGTGCCAGCAGTGTCATGGTTTATAGCAATCAGCCCCAGCATTTT.

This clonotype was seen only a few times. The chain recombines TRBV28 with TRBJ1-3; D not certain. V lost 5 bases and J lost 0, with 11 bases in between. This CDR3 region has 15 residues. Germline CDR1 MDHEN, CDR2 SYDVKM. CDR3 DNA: TGTGCCAGCAGTCCCCCGGGCAACTCTGGAAACACCATATATTTT. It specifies CASSPPGNSGNTIYF.

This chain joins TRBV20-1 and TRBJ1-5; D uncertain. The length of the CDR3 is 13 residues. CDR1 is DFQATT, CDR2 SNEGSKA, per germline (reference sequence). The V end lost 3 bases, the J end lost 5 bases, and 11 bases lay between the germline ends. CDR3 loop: CSASEQKDQPQHF. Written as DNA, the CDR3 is TGCAGTGCTAGCGAACAGAAGGATCAGCCCCAGCATTTT.

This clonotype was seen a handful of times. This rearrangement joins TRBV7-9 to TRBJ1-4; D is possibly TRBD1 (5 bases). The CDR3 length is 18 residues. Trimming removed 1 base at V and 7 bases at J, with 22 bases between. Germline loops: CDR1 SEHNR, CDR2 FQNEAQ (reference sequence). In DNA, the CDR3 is TGTGCCAGCAGCTTAGGGCCTATTCTTCGGCAGGGAAGTGAAAAACTGTTTTTT. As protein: CASSLGPILRQGSEKLFF.

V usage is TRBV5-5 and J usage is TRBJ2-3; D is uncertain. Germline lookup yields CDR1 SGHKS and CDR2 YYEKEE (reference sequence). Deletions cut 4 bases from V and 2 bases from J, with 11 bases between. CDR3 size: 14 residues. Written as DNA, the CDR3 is TGTGCCAGCAGCGACACCCGTAACACAGATACGCAGTATTTT. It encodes CASSDTRNTDTQYF. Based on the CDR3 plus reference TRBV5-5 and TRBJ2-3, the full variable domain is DAGVTQSPTHLIKTRGQQVTLRCSPISGHKSVSWYQQVLGQGPQFIFQYYEKEERGRGNFPDRFSARQFPNYSSELNVNALLLGDSALYLCASSDTRNTDTQYFGPGTRLTVL.

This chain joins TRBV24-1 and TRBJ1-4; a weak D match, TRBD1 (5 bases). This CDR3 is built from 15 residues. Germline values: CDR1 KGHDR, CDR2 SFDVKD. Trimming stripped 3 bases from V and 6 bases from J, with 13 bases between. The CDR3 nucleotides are TGTGCCACCAGTGATCCGGGTGGGGCAGATGAAAAACTGTTTTTT. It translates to CATSDPGGADEKLFF.

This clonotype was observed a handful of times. The CDR3 DNA is TGTGCCAGCAGTCAACAGGCCTCGGAGGCTTTCTTT. Its protein is CASSQQASEAFF. The V call is TRBV28, the J call TRBJ1-1, with a tentative D call TRBD1 (5 bases). Germline loops: CDR1 MDHEN, CDR2 SYDVKM. The V end lost 5 bases, the J end lost 11 bases, and 15 bases lay between the germline ends. CDR3 size: 12 residues.

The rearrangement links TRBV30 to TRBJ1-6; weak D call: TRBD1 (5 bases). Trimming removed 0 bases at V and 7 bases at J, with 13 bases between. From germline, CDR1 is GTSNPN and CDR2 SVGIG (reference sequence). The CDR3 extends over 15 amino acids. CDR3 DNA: TGTGCCTGGAGTGTACAGGACGGGCCGAATTCACCCCTCCACTTT. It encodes CAWSVQDGPNSPLHF. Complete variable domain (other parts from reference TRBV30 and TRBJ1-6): SQTIHQWPATLVQPVGSPLSLECTVEGTSNPNLYWYRQAAGRGLQLLFYSVGIGQISSEVPQNLSASRPQDRQFILSSKKLLLSDSGFYLCAWSVQDGPNSPLHFGNGTRLTVT.

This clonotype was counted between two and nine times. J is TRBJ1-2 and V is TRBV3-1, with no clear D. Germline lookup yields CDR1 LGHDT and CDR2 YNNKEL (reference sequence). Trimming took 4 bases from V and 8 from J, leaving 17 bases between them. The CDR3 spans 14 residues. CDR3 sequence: CASSPKQRAGGYTF. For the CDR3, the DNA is TGTGCCAGCAGCCCAAAACAGAGGGCTGGCGGCTACACCTTC.

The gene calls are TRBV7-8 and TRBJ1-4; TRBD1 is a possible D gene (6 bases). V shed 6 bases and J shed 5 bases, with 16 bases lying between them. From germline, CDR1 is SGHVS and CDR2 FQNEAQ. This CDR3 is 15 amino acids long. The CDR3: CASRATGIQNEKLFF. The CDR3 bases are TGTGCCAGCAGGGCTACAGGGATCCAGAATGAAAAACTGTTTTTT.

The CDR3 spells CSGWELAKNIQYF. The CDR3 nucleotides are TGCAGTGGCTGGGAGCTAGCCAAAAACATTCAGTACTTC. J is TRBJ2-4 and V is TRBV20-1; perhaps TRBD2 as D (5 bases). V lost 7 bases and J 0 bases, leaving 10 bases between the germline ends. Germline V gene data show CDR1 as DFQATT and CDR2 as SNEGSKA (reference sequence). The CDR3 has 13 residues.

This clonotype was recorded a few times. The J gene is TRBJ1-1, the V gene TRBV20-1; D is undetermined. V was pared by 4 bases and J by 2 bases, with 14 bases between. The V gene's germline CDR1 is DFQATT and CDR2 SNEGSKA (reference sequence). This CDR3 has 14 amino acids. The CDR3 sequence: CSATMGGRNTEAFF. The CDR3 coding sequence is TGCAGTGCTACCATGGGCGGGAGAAACACTGAAGCTTTCTTT.

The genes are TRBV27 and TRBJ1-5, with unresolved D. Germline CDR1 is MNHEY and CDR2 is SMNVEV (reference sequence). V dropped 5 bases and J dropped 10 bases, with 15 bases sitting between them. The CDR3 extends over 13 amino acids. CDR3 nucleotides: TGTGCCAGCAGTCCCCAAGTGGGTAGTCCCCAGCATTTT. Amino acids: CASSPQVGSPQHF.

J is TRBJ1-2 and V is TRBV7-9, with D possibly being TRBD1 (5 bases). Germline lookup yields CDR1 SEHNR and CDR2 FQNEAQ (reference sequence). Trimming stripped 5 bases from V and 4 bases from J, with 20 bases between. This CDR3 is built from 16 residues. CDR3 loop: CASSPREGPWSYGYTF. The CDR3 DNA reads TGTGCCAGCAGCCCCCGGGAGGGGCCCTGGTCCTATGGCTACACCTTC.

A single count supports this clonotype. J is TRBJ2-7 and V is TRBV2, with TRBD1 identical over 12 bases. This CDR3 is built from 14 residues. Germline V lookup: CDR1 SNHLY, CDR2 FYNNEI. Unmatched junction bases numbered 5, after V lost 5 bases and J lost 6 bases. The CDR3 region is CASSLRDRGPEQYF. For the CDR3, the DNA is TGTGCCAGCAGTCTCCGGGACAGGGGGCCCGAGCAGTACTTC.

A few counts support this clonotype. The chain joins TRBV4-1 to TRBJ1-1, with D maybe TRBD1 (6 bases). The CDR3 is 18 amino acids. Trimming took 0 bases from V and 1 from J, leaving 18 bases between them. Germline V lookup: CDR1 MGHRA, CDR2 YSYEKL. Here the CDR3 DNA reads TGCGCCAGCAGCCAAGATCCTCCAGGGGCCTCTGGGAACACTGAAGCTTTCTTT. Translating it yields CASSQDPPGASGNTEAFF.

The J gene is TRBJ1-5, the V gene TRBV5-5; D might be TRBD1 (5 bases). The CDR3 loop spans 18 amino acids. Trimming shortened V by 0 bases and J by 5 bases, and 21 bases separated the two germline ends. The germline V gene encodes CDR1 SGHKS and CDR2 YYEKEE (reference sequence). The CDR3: CASSLVWTTFESDQPQHF. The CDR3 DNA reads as TGTGCCAGCAGCTTGGTTTGGACAACGTTCGAGTCGGATCAGCCCCAGCATTTT.

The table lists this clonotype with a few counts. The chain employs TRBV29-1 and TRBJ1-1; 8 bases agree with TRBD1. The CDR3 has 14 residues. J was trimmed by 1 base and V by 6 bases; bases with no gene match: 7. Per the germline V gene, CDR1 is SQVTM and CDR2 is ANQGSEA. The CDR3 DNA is TGCAGCGTCCGCCGGACAGGGACGAACACTGAAGCTTTCTTT. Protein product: CSVRRTGTNTEAFF.

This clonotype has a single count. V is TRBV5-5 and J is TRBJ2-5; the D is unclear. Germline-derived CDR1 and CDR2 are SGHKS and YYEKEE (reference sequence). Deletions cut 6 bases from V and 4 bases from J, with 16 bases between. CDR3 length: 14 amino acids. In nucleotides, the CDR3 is TGTGCCAGCAACAAGCCGTCCTTTCCAGAGACCCAGTACTTC. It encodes CASNKPSFPETQYF.

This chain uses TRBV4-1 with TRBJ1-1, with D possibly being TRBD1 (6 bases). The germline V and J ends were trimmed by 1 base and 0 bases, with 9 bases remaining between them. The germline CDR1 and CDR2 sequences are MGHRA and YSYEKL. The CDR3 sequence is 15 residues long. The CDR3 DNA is TGCGCCAGCAGCCAAGTCAGGGACATGAACACTGAAGCTTTCTTT. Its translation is CASSQVRDMNTEAFF.

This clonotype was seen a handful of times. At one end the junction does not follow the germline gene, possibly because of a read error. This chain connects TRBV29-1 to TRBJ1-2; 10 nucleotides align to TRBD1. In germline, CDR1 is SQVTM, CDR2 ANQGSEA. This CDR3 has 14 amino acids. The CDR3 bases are TGCAGCGTTAAAGAGGACAGGGGGGTTTATGGCTACACCTTC. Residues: CSVKEDRGVYGYTF.

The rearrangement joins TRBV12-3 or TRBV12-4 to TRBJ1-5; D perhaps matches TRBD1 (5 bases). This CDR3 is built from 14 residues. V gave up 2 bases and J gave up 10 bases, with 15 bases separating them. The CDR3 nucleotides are TGTGCCAGCAGTTTAAAGGCGCCGGGGCGTCCCCAGCATTTT. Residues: CASSLKAPGRPQHF.